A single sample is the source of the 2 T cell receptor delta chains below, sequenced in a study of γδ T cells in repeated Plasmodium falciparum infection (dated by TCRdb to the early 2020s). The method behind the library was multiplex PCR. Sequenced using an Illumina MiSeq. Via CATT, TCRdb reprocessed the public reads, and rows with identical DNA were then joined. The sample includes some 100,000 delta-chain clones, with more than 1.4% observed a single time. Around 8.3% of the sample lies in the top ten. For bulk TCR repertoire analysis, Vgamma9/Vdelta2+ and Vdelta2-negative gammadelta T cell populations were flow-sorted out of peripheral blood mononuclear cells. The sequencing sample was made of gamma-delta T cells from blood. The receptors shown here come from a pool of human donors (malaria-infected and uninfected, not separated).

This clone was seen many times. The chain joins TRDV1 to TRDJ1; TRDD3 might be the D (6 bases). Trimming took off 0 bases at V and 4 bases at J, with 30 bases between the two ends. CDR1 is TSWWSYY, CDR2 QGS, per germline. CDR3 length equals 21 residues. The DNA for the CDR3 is TGTGCTCTTGGGGAACTAGGTCTTAGGACCGTGGGGATTAGTCTTAGCGATAAACTCATCTTT. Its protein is CALGELGLRTVGISLSDKLIF.

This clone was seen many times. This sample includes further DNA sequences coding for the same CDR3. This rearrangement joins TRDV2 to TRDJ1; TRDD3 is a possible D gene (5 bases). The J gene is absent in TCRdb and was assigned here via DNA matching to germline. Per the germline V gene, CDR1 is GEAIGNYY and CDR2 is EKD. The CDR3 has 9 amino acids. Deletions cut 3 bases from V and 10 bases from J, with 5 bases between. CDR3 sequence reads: CACDLGLIF. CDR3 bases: TGTGCCTGTGACCTGGGACTCATCTTT.